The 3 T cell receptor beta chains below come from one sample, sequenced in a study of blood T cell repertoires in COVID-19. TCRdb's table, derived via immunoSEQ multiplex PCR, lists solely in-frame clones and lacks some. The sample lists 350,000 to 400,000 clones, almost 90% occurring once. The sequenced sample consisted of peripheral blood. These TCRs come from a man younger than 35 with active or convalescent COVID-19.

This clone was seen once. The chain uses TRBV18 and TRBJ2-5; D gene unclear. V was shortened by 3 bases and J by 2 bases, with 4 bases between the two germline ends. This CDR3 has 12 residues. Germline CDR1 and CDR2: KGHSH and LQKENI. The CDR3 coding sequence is TGTGCCAGCTCACCGCGACAAGAGACCCAGTACTTC. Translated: CASSPRQETQYF.

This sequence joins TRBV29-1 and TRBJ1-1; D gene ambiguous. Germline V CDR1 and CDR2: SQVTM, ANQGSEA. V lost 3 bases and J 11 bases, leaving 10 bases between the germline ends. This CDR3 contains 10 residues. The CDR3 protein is CSVEGREAFF. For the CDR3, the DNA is TGCAGCGTTGAGGGAAGGGAGGCTTTCTTT.

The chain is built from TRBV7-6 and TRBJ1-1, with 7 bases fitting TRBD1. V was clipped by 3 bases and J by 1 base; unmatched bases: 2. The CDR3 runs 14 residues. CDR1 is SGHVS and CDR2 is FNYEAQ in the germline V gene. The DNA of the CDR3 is TGTGCCAGCAGCTTGGACAGGTGGAACACTGAAGCTTTCTTT. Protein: CASSLDRWNTEAFF.